Listed below are T cell receptor beta chains from one sample, sequenced in a study of beta chain features in type 1 diabetes. This table comes from immunoSEQ multiplex PCR, and its TCRdb copy is limited to in-frame clones, with some not included. Counted here are some 900,000 clones, about a sixth occurring once; the ten biggest clones make up 0.023%. The specimen sequenced was naive CD4+ T cells from blood. The receptors originated from a woman between 18 and 30 years old in good health. CDR3s include the opening cysteine and the closing phenylalanine or tryptophan. Each record gives: J gene, V gene, CDR3 protein.

TRBJ1-2 TRBV9 CASSVEEGHQRGSNYGYTF
TRBJ1-4 TRBV5-1 CASSFGTGGNEKLFF
TRBJ1-1 TRBV7-2 CASSLAGGGSGTEAFF
TRBJ1-5 TRBV19 CASSIGVWGSNQPQHF
TRBJ2-4 TRBV7-9 CASSLGQGVAKNIQYF
TRBJ2-4 TRBV15 CATSRSLLAGAKNIQYF
TRBJ2-7 TRBV7-2 CASSLVRQDEQYF
TRBJ2-3 TRBV9 CASSDRLAGVGTQYF
TRBJ2-5 TRBV4-3 CASSQVPGGRETQYF
TRBJ1-5 TRBV6-1 CASSPGQSPNQPQHF
TRBJ2-5 TRBV4-1 CASSQLAIGRETQYF
TRBJ2-7 TRBV4-1 CASSQLTGRYEQYF
TRBJ1-1 TRBV9 CASSGLQGAGTEAFF
TRBJ2-5 TRBV28 CASSLDRKTQYF
TRBJ1-1 TRBV5-4 CASSQAYSMNTEAFF
TRBJ1-3 TRBV11-2 CASSLRYSSSGNTIYF
TRBJ1-1 TRBV6-6 CASRRANTEAFF
TRBJ1-4 TRBV30 CAWRPEKAEKLFF
TRBJ1-5 TRBV28 CASSLVRRGYQPQHF
TRBJ2-5 TRBV6-5 CASSDLQAAETQYF
TRBJ1-4 TRBV5-4 CASSQEGGDGKLFF
TRBJ2-5 TRBV7-2 CASRLGPFKETQYF
TRBJ2-7 TRBV5-1 CASSHLDGAYEQYF
TRBJ2-3 TRBV7-9 CASSLASSTDTQYF
TRBJ2-1 TRBV5-4 CASSLGTGGFNNEQFF
TRBJ2-5 TRBV25-1 CASRDSGTGKERETQYF
TRBJ2-3 TRBV10-3 CAIGGGRANTDTQYF
TRBJ2-7 TRBV6-6 CASTLGGFSYEQYF
TRBJ2-7 TRBV18 CASSSGVYEQYF
TRBJ1-4 TRBV25-1 CASSSGALGEKLFF
TRBJ2-1 TRBV14 CASRGRDGNNEQFF
TRBJ2-3 TRBV18 CASSPALAGLDTQYF
TRBJ2-4 TRBV21-1 CASSPRDRRLPF
TRBJ2-5 TRBV10-3 CAISEEHLGTQYF
TRBJ1-1 TRBV28 CASSLWPATLNTEAFF
TRBJ2-3 TRBV10-3 CAISESTGGTDTQYF
TRBJ1-2 TRBV19 CASSANPLAAGQNGYTF
TRBJ1-6 TRBV4-3 CASSGLDREASPLHF
TRBJ2-4 TRBV20-1 CSASTDRRVYF
TRBJ2-1 TRBV11-2 CASSFPGLGSYNEQFF
TRBJ2-1 TRBV4-2 CASSHIQLAGGGSYNEQFF
TRBJ2-3 TRBV7-2 CASSLLRLSGQYF
TRBJ2-7 TRBV2 CASSGGQAYYEQYF
TRBJ2-7 TRBV4-3 CASSPARDSTYEQYF
. TRBV7-2 CASSTRAGPSYEQYF
TRBJ2-5 TRBV5-1 CASSLGVSGSGETQYF
TRBJ2-1 TRBV9 CASSPTPGLAGDNEQFF
TRBJ2-3 TRBV2 CASIRGTFEGDTQYF
TRBJ1-4 TRBV25-1 CASSETGFEKLFF
TRBJ2-1 TRBV27 CASSFASYNEQFF
TRBJ2-5 TRBV28 CASSPPQIQGQYF
TRBJ1-2 TRBV6-1 CASSDSGREGYGYTF
TRBJ2-6 TRBV6-1 CASSEGAGSRLTF
TRBJ2-1 TRBV10-3 CATLQGNEQFF
TRBJ2-7 TRBV7-3 CASSLHPAAGYEQYF
TRBJ1-1 TRBV7-3 CASSSDGGEAFF
TRBJ1-1 TRBV6-5 CASSLGGLNTEAFF
TRBJ1-2 TRBV28 CASGQGNGYTF
TRBJ1-2 TRBV5-1 CASSTSQGTYGYTF
TRBJ2-2 TRBV19 CASSIDEAWAGELFF